This T cell receptor beta chain was sequenced during a study of T cell repertoires in cytomegalovirus infection (dated by TCRdb to about 2019). Looking at the study overall: The HLA type of each donor mattered for the analysis, because public TCR beta signatures pointed to carriage of CMV infection along with the matching HLA type. Summary of the overall study and its limitations: In both this cohort and an independent roughly 400-donor cohort, the cumulative frequency of public TCR beta family members distinguished carriers of CMV infection plus the relevant HLA type. The ex vivo response was dominated by HLA-C-restricted CMV-specific TCR beta clonotypes, which also provided the single most frequent clonotype in two of eight donors.

Instrument on record: Illumina HiSeq 1500. The public reads were run again by TCRdb, first through fastp at Q25 and then through MiXCR, and only productive beta chains were kept. Every entry covers one CDR3 protein and lists the most common genes and DNA from its rows. The sample table contains 150,000 to 200,000 distinct CDR3 sequences; only one count was recorded for about a sixth of them. Of the sample, under 30% is held by the ten largest clones. This clonotype was counted only a few times. Its antigen is still unknown. Per-base quality was not reported, and no clone a single base away is much larger than it. The CDR3 measures 15 amino acids from cysteine to phenylalanine. Just the 45-base CDR3 DNA is kept, in frame starting at base 1. The junction shows trimming of 3 bases on V and 1 base on J, plus 12 bases between the germline ends. From a lookup of the germline V gene (reference sequence), CDR1 and CDR2 are SEHNR and FQNEAQ.

The chain employs TRBV7-9 and TRBJ1-1; the D gene lacks a confident call. The sequenced sample was CD8+ T cells from PBMCs. This receptor was taken from a human donor in good health (CMV status not recorded). Some clones in this sample may be carry-over from other donors' samples. The CDR3 region has the sequence CASSLRVGANTEAFF. The nucleotide sequence is given as TGTGCCAGCAGCTTGAGGGTGGGAGCGAACACTGAAGCTTTCTTT.